These 4 T cell receptor beta chains were all obtained from the same sample, sequenced in a study of Graves' ophthalmopathy and Graves' hyperthyroidism (dated by TCRdb to 2017 to 2018). TCRdb lists the instrument as Illumina HiSeq 2000. For repertoire sequencing, the TCR beta CDR3 regions were amplified from RNA transcripts. The first round was an RT-PCR using HTBI primers with the Qiagen OneStep RT-PCR kit, and this first round was followed by a second-round multiplex PCR, then size selection and purification. Clones were called with MiXCR by TCRdb after fastp trimmed the public reads at Q25, and only in-frame beta chains were retained. Each record represents a unique CDR3 protein, reported with the most common genes and DNA among its rows. The sample has about 1.2 million distinct CDR3 sequences on record, 35% to 40% of them singletons. 11% of the sample comes from the top ten. Sequenced input: peripheral blood or thyroid tissue (not recorded which). Receptors were obtained from an adult man with Graves' hyperthyroidism.

This clonotype was seen only once. The chain has TRBV6-5 and TRBJ2-7; D is unclear. Germline-derived CDR1 and CDR2 are MNHEY and SVGAGI. This CDR3 region has 12 residues. The V and J ends lost 4 bases and 3 bases respectively, with 7 bases between them. The CDR3 loop reads CASSCLLYEQYF. DNA for the CDR3: TGTGCCAGCAGTTGCCTACTCTACGAGCAGTACTTC.

There are many counts of this clonotype. The chain couples TRBV9 to TRBJ1-2; D call uncertain. The CDR3 runs 15 residues. V shed 0 bases and J shed 4 bases, with 13 bases lying between them. The germline V gene encodes CDR1 SGDLS and CDR2 YYNGEE. CDR3 protein: CASSVVDPGSYGYTF. The CDR3 bases are TGTGCCAGCAGCGTAGTCGACCCTGGGTCCTATGGCTACACCTTC.

This clonotype was observed at least ten times. The CDR3 protein is CASRTGTDNTGELFF. Here the CDR3 DNA reads TGCGCCAGCAGGACCGGGACAGATAACACCGGGGAGCTGTTTTTT. The J gene is TRBJ2-2, the V gene TRBV5-1, with 7 bases fitting TRBD1. Germline CDR1 reads SGHRS; CDR2 reads YFSETQ. After removal of 5 bases from V and 2 bases from J, the junction contained 6 bases not matched to a gene. The CDR3 totals 15 residues.

The chain is built from TRBV10-2 and TRBJ1-6; no firm D call. There are 17 residues in the CDR3. Germline V CDR1 and CDR2: WSHSY, SAAADI. V dropped 2 bases and J dropped 7 bases, with 18 bases sitting between them. This CDR3 reads CASSEDGVLTPNSPLHF. The CDR3 DNA follows: TGCGCCAGCAGTGAGGACGGGGTTCTTACCCCAAATTCACCCCTCCACTTT.